These 27 T cell receptor beta chains share one sample of origin, sequenced in a study of cytomegalovirus exposure and HLA in healthy donors. The PCR used 60 Vbeta and 13 Jbeta primers. Generated by immunoSEQ multiplex PCR, the TCRdb table keeps only in-frame clones and is missing some. The data show around 62,000 clones, with about 79% seen just once and about 8% held by the top ten. Sample: PBMCs. The receptors originated from a man aged 55 to 70 in good health and CMV-seropositive.

In this sample, this clone turned up a few times. This chain joins TRBV5-5 and TRBJ1-6, with unresolved D. Germline CDR1 SGHKS, CDR2 YYEKEE (reference sequence). The V end was cut by 4 bases, the J end by 0 bases, with 8 bases between. The CDR3 runs 15 residues. The DNA for the CDR3 is TGTGCCAGCAGCCTAAGGAGCTCCTATAATTCACCCCTCCACTTT. Translated: CASSLRSSYNSPLHF.

The chain is built from TRBV5-6 and TRBJ2-2; no definite D call. The CDR3 is 12 residues long. V was shortened by 1 base and J by 7 bases, with 5 bases between the two germline ends. The V gene's germline CDR1 is SGHDT and CDR2 YYEEEE. CDR3 DNA: TGTGCCAGCAGCTTGAGTAGCGGGGAGCTGTTTTTT. The encoded protein is CASSLSSGELFF.

The chain's CDR3 is CASSLASGGGNSGNTIYF. The CDR3 region has the DNA TGCGCCAGCAGCTTGGCGTCAGGGGGTGGCAACTCTGGAAACACCATATATTTT. The chain has TRBV5-1 and TRBJ1-3; 7 bases agree with TRBD1. Germline-derived CDR1 and CDR2 are SGHRS and YFSETQ. This CDR3 has 18 residues. The ends lost 0 bases at V and 0 bases at J; junction bases unmatched: 9.

The rearrangement uses TRBV19 and TRBJ1-4, with D perhaps matching TRBD1 (5 bases). V dropped 7 bases and J dropped 3 bases, with 15 bases sitting between them. Germline values: CDR1 LNHDA, CDR2 SQIVND (reference sequence). The CDR3 sequence is 15 residues long. CDR3 coding DNA: TGTGCCAGTACTACAACGACAGCCTCTAATGAAAAACTGTTTTTT. This gives the protein CASTTTTASNEKLFF.

The rearrangement joins TRBV6-5 to TRBJ1-1; 9 bases fit TRBD1. The length of the CDR3 is 15 residues. CDR1 and CDR2 from the germline V gene are MNHEY and SVGAGI. The V segment lost 6 bases and the J segment 0 bases; nucleotides outside the gene matches: 5. CDR3 nucleotide sequence: TGTGCCAGCAGCCGACAGGGGGTGGTGAACACTGAAGCTTTCTTT. Protein product: CASSRQGVVNTEAFF.

The rearrangement joins TRBV6-5 to TRBJ1-5; TRBD1 might be the D (6 bases). Germline CDR1 is MNHEY and CDR2 is SVGAGI. This CDR3 region has 15 residues. The V gene lost 6 bases and the J gene lost 4 bases, with 16 bases spanning the gap. CDR3 coding DNA: TGTGCCAGCAGCCCCTATTCAGGACAGAATCAGCCCCAGCATTTT. The encoded protein is CASSPYSGQNQPQHF.

V gene TRBV27 combines with J gene TRBJ1-2, with 8 bases aligning to TRBD1. Germline values: CDR1 MNHEY, CDR2 SMNVEV (reference sequence). The junction had 7 bases not matched to a gene; V was cut back by 5 bases and J by 5 bases. CDR3 length equals 14 residues. DNA for the CDR3: TGTGCCAGCAGTCCCGGACAGGGTGCTTATGGCTACACCTTC. Its translation is CASSPGQGAYGYTF.

This clone has a handful of counts. The genes are TRBV6-1 and TRBJ1-1, with D hard to call. The length of the CDR3 is 13 residues. Germline CDR1 reads MNHNS; CDR2 reads SASEGT. V was clipped by 6 bases and J by 2 bases, with 10 bases between them. The DNA of the CDR3 is TGTGCCAGCAGGGTTGGAGGTAACACTGAAGCTTTCTTT. As protein: CASRVGGNTEAFF.

The chain couples TRBV7-9 to TRBJ1-1; 7 bases are shared with TRBD1. V shed 5 bases, J shed 5 bases, and the junction held 8 bases outside the gene matches. CDR3 length: 14 amino acids. The germline gives CDR1 SEHNR, CDR2 FQNEAQ (reference sequence). CDR3 in amino acids: CASSTQGGITEAFF. CDR3 sequence (DNA): TGTGCCAGCAGCACTCAGGGGGGCATAACTGAAGCTTTCTTT.

The chain employs TRBV6-5 and TRBJ2-1; TRBD2 matches 8 bases. The CDR3 is 15 residues long. In germline, CDR1 is MNHEY, CDR2 SVGAGI. The V gene end was trimmed by 2 bases and the J gene end by 5 bases; junction bases not matched to a gene: 5. The CDR3 nucleotides are TGTGCCAGCAGTTACAGTAGCGGGGCTCACAATGAGCAGTTCTTC. Translating it yields CASSYSSGAHNEQFF.

The J gene is TRBJ1-4, the V gene TRBV4-1; D uncertain. Germline CDR1 MGHRA, CDR2 YSYEKL. Between the trimmed V and J ends, which lost 0 bases and 5 bases, there was a span of 7 bases. There are 14 residues in the CDR3. The chain's CDR3 is CASSQERWNEKLFF. The CDR3 DNA follows: TGCGCCAGCAGCCAAGAGAGATGGAATGAAAAACTGTTTTTT.

A few counts support this clone. Other nucleotide sequences in the sample specify the same CDR3. V and J are TRBV9 and TRBJ2-3, with 9 bases that match TRBD2. The trim removed 0 bases at V and 3 bases at J, leaving 5 bases unmatched. Germline V gene data show CDR1 as SGDLS and CDR2 as YYNGEE. The CDR3 contains 16 residues. The CDR3 protein is CASSVGDSGSTDTQYF. CDR3 nucleotide sequence: TGTGCCAGCAGCGTAGGAGATAGCGGGAGTACAGATACGCAGTATTTT.

The chain carries TRBV6-1 and TRBJ1-5; D is uncertain. Germline V CDR1 and CDR2: MNHNS, SASEGT. V dropped 1 base and J dropped 6 bases, with 10 bases sitting between them. The CDR3 has 14 residues. The CDR3 DNA reads as TGTGCCAGCAGTGAAGTACACCCCCGTCAGCCCCAGCATTTT. Translating gives CASSEVHPRQPQHF.

The chain links TRBV7-8 to TRBJ2-7, with 9 bases that match TRBD1. Germline trimming cut 5 bases from V and 6 bases from J; bases unmatched to any gene: 11. CDR1 is SGHVS and CDR2 is FQNEAQ in the germline V gene. CDR3 size: 15 residues. CDR3 sequence (DNA): TGTGCCAGCAGCCTCTTAAGGACAGGGGACATCGAGCAGTACTTC. It translates to CASSLLRTGDIEQYF. The full variable domain, in which reference TRBV7-8 and TRBJ2-7 provide the parts outside the CDR3, is GAGVSQSPRYKVAKRGQDVALRCDPISGHVSLFWYQQALGQGPEFLTYFQNEAQLDKSGLPSDRFFAERPEGSVSTLKIQRTQQEDSAVYLCASSLLRTGDIEQYFGPGTRLTVT.

This clone has just a few counts. The chain carries TRBV6-4 and TRBJ2-2, with 7 bases fitting TRBD1. The CDR3 totals 14 residues. Germline values: CDR1 MRHNA, CDR2 SNTAGT. Unmatched junction bases numbered 6, after V lost 4 bases and J lost 7 bases. The CDR3: CASSAQGSNGELFF. The CDR3 bases are TGTGCCAGCAGTGCACAGGGGAGCAACGGGGAGCTGTTTTTT.

This clone has just one count. V gene TRBV7-9 combines with J gene TRBJ2-2; TRBD1 matches at 7 bases. This CDR3 comprises 14 residues. The trim removed 7 bases at V and 0 bases at J, leaving 2 bases unmatched. Germline V gives CDR1 SEHNR, CDR2 FQNEAQ (reference sequence). CDR3 coding DNA: TGTGCCAGCACCGGGACAGCGAACACCGGGGAGCTGTTTTTT. The encoded protein is CASTGTANTGELFF.

This chain uses TRBV5-4 with TRBJ2-7, with 7 bases lining up with TRBD1. V was clipped by 5 bases and J by 5 bases; unmatched bases: 7. This CDR3 spans 13 amino acids. Per the germline V gene, CDR1 is SGHNT and CDR2 is YYREEE (reference sequence). Here the CDR3 DNA reads TGTGCCAGCAGATATGACAGGGTCCACGAGCAGTACTTC. It is translated as CASRYDRVHEQYF.

This clone appeared a few times. CDR3 nucleotide sequence: TGCGCCAGCAGTCAGGGCGGAGATACGCAGTATTTT. Translated, it gives CASSQGGDTQYF. The rearrangement links TRBV10-2 to TRBJ2-3, with a possible D match to TRBD1 (5 bases). Germline CDR1 reads WSHSY; CDR2 reads SAAADI. V was shortened by 5 bases and J by 5 bases, with 8 bases between the two germline ends. The CDR3 sequence is 12 residues long.

The chain uses TRBV28 and TRBJ2-7; 9 bases are a match to TRBD2. CDR3 length equals 14 residues. Germline trimming cut 7 bases from V and 6 bases from J; bases unmatched to any gene: 10. Germline V CDR1 and CDR2: MDHEN, SYDVKM. CDR3 sequence: CASNPPLAGTEQYF. The CDR3 bases are TGTGCCAGCAACCCTCCCCTAGCGGGAACCGAGCAGTACTTC.

This clone was found a few times. This rearrangement joins TRBV7-8 to TRBJ1-6; D is undetermined. From germline, CDR1 is SGHVS and CDR2 FQNEAQ. V was cut by 5 bases and J by 0 bases, with 8 bases left in between. CDR3 length: 15 residues. The CDR3 loop reads CASSPWSSYNSPLHF. CDR3 sequence (DNA): TGTGCCAGCAGCCCCTGGAGCTCCTATAATTCACCCCTCCACTTT.

The chain joins TRBV5-1 to TRBJ2-3, with 7 positions matching TRBD1. Germline V gene lookup returns CDR1 SGHRS and CDR2 YFSETQ. The CDR3 spans 12 residues. J lost 6 bases, V lost 4 bases, and 2 bases had no gene match. CDR3: CASSATGDTQYF. The CDR3 DNA reads as TGCGCCAGCAGCGCGACAGGGGATACGCAGTATTTT.

The sample holds one count of this clone. The V gene is TRBV11-1, the J gene TRBJ2-2, with 11 positions matching TRBD2. CDR1 SGHAT and CDR2 FQDESV come from the germline V gene (reference sequence). V shed 1 base, J shed 1 base, and the junction held 2 bases outside the gene matches. CDR3 size: 17 residues. The CDR3 reads CASSLGGTSGNTGELFF. CDR3 DNA: TGTGCCAGCAGCTTAGGGGGGACTAGCGGGAACACCGGGGAGCTGTTTTTT.

This clone has just a few counts. The chain employs TRBV5-4 and TRBJ2-3; 7 positions match TRBD2. CDR1 is SGHNT and CDR2 is YYREEE in the germline V gene (reference sequence). The CDR3 runs 14 residues. V lost 4 bases to trimming and J lost 4 bases; unmatched junction nucleotides: 6. CDR3 region: CASSPGLEADTQYF. CDR3 nucleotides: TGTGCCAGCAGCCCTGGACTAGAGGCAGATACGCAGTATTTT.

This chain joins TRBV5-8 and TRBJ1-2; 9 nucleotides align to TRBD1. The CDR3 has 17 residues. The J segment lost 7 bases and the V segment lost 4 bases, leaving 17 bases of the junction unmatched. The germline V gene encodes CDR1 SGHTS and CDR2 YDEGEE. The CDR3: CASSVGQGIPPRLGYTF. DNA of the CDR3: TGTGCCAGCAGCGTGGGACAGGGAATACCTCCTCGGCTTGGCTACACCTTC.

The DNA of the CDR3 is TGTGCCAGCAGCTTAAGTTCCGCGGGGGCTCAGCCCCAGCATTTT. It yields the protein CASSLSSAGAQPQHF. The chain links TRBV7-2 to TRBJ1-5, with D possibly matching TRBD1 (6 bases). V was clipped by 2 bases and J by 6 bases, with 14 bases between them. The CDR3 contains 15 residues. Germline-derived CDR1 and CDR2 are SGHTA and FQGNSA.

The rearrangement links TRBV19 to TRBJ2-3; D is unclear. The CDR3 extends over 16 amino acids. V was shortened by 6 bases and J by 1 base, with 17 bases between the two germline ends. Germline V CDR1 and CDR2: LNHDA, SQIVND (reference sequence). CDR3 sequence: CASRSLENIGTDTQYF. The CDR3 nucleotides are TGTGCCAGTAGATCGCTAGAAAATATAGGCACAGATACGCAGTATTTT.

V usage is TRBV5-4 and J usage is TRBJ2-3; 9 bases map to TRBD2. This CDR3 contains 15 residues. V trimming: 1 base; J trimming: 0 bases; junction bases outside the gene matches: 0. Germline V gene lookup returns CDR1 SGHNT and CDR2 YYREEE (reference sequence). The CDR3 sequence is CASSLTSGSTDTQYF. The CDR3 nucleotides are TGTGCCAGCAGCTTGACTAGCGGGAGCACAGATACGCAGTATTTT.